This T cell receptor beta chain originates from a study of blood T cell repertoires in COVID-19. Study information: The origin of the acute and convalescent COVID-19 samples was the United States, Italy and Spain.

Sequencing used immunoSEQ multiplex PCR; TCRdb keeps in-frame clones, though not all of them. This table holds about 300,000 clones, less than 85% found once. This CDR3 region has 16 residues. Germline lookup yields CDR1 SGHRS and CDR2 YFSETQ. Unmatched junction bases numbered 4, after V lost 0 bases and J lost 0 bases. This chain joins TRBV5-1 and TRBJ2-3; 7 bases align to TRBD1. Sequencing was done on a sample of peripheral blood. This TCR was sampled from a human donor with COVID-19, enrolled during active disease. The donor label of this sample is uncertain. The CDR3: CASSLERQGSTDTQYF. The CDR3 nucleotides are TGCGCCAGCAGCTTGGAGCGACAGGGAAGCACAGATACGCAGTATTTT.